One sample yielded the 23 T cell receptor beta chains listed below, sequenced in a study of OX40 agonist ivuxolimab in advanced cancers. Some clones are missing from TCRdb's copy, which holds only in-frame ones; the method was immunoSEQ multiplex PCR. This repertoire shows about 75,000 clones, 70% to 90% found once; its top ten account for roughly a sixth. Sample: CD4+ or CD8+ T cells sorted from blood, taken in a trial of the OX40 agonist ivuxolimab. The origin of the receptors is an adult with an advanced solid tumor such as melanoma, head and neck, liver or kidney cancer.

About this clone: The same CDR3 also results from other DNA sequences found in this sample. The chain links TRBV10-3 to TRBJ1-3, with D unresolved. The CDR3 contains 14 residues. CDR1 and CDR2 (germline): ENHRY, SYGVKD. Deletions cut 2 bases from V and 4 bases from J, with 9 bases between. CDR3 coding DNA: TGTGCCATCAGTGAGAGGGATTCAGGAAACACCATATATTTT. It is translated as CAISERDSGNTIYF.

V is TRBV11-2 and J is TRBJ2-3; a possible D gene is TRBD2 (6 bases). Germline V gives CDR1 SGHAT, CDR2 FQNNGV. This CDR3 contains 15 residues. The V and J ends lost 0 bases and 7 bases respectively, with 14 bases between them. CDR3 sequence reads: CASSLESGHRNTQYF. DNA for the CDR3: TGTGCCAGCAGCTTAGAGAGCGGGCACAGAAATACGCAGTATTTT.

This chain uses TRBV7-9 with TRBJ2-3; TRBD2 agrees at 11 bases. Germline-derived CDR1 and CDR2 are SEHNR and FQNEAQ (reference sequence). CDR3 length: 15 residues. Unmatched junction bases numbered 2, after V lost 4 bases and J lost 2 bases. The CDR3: CASSSTSGTTDTQYF. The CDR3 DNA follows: TGTGCCAGCAGCTCGACTAGCGGGACCACAGATACGCAGTATTTT. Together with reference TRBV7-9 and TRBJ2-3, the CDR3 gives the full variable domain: DTGVSQNPRHKITKRGQNVTFRCDPISEHNRLYWYRQTLGQGPEFLTYFQNEAQLEKSRLLSDRFSAERPKGSFSTLEIQRTEQGDSAMYLCASSSTSGTTDTQYFGPGTRLTVL.

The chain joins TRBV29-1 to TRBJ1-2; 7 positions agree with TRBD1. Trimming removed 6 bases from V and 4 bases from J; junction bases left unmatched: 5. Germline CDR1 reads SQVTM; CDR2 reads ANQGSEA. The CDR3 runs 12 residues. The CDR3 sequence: CSVVDRVYGYTF. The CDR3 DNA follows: TGCAGCGTGGTTGACAGGGTCTATGGCTACACCTTC. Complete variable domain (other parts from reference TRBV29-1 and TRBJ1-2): SAVISQKPSRDICQRGTSLTIQCQVDSQVTMMFWYRQQPGQSLTLIATANQGSEATYESGFVIDKFPISRPNLTFSTLTVSNMSPEDSSIYLCSVVDRVYGYTFGSGTRLTVV.

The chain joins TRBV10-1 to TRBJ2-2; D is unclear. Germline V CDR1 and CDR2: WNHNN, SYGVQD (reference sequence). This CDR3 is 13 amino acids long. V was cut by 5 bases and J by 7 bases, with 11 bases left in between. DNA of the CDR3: TGCGCCAGCAGTTACCGGCCCGGCGGGGAGCTGTTTTTT. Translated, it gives CASSYRPGGELFF.

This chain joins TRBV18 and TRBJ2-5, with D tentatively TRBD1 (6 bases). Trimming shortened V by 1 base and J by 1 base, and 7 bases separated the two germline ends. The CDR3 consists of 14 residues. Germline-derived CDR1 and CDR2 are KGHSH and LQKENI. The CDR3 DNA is TGTGCCAGCTCACCACAACAGGGCCAAGAGACCCAGTACTTC. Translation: CASSPQQGQETQYF.

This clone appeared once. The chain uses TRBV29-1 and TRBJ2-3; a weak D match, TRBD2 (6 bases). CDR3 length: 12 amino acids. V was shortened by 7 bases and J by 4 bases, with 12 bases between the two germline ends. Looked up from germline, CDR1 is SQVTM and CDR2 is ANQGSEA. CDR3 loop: CSAEGTSDTQYF. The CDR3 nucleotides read TGCAGCGCAGAAGGGACTTCAGATACGCAGTATTTT.

This chain's CDR3 is CASSPRGSGELFF. The CDR3 DNA follows: TGCGCCAGCAGCCCTAGGGGCTCCGGGGAGCTGTTTTTT. The chain joins TRBV5-1 to TRBJ2-2, with a tentative D call TRBD1 (5 bases). V was shortened by 4 bases and J by 6 bases, with 10 bases between the two germline ends. The germline CDR1 and CDR2 sequences are SGHRS and YFSETQ. The CDR3 extends over 13 amino acids.

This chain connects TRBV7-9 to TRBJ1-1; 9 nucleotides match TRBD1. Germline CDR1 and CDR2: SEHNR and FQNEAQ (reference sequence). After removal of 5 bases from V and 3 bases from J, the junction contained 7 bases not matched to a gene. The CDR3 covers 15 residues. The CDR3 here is CASSKQGARDTEAFF. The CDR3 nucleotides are TGTGCCAGCAGCAAACAGGGGGCGCGAGACACTGAAGCTTTCTTT. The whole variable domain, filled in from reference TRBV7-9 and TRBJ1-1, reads DTGVSQNPRHKITKRGQNVTFRCDPISEHNRLYWYRQTLGQGPEFLTYFQNEAQLEKSRLLSDRFSAERPKGSFSTLEIQRTEQGDSAMYLCASSKQGARDTEAFFGQGTRLTVV.

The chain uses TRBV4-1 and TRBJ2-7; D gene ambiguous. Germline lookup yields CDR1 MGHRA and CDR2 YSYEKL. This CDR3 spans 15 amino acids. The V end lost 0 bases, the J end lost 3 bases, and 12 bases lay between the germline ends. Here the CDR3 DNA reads TGCGCCAGCAGCCAAGACCCTCTGGCGTTCTACGAGCAGTACTTC. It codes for CASSQDPLAFYEQYF.

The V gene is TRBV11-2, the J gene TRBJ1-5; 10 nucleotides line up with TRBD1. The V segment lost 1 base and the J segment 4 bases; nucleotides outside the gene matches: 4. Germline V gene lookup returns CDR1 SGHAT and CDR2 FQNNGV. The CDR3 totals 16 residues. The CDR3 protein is CASSLAGGQGNQPQHF. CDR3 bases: TGTGCCAGCAGCTTAGCGGGGGGACAGGGGAATCAGCCCCAGCATTTT.

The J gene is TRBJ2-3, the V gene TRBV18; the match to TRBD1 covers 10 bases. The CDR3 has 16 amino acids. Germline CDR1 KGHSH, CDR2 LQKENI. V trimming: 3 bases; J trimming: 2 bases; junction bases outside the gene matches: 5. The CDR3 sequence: CASSPTGGAVTDTQYF. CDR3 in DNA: TGTGCCAGCTCACCGACAGGGGGCGCCGTCACAGATACGCAGTATTTT.

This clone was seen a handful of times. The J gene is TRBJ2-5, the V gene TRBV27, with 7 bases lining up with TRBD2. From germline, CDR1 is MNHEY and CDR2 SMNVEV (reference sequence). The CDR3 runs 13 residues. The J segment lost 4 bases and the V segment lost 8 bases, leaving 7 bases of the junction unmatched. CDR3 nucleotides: TGTGCCAGCGGGAGCGGGGTAGTAGAGACCCAGTACTTC. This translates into CASGSGVVETQYF.

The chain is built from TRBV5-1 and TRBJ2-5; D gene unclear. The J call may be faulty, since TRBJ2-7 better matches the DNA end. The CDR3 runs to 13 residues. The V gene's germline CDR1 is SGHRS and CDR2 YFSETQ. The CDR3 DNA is TGCGCCAGCAGCTTGGTTGGGTGGGACGAGCAGTACTTC. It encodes CASSLVGWDEQYF.

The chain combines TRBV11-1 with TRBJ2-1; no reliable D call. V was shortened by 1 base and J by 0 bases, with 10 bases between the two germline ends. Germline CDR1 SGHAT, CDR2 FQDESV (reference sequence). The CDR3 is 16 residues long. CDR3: CASSLEVAASYNEQFF. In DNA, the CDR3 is TGTGCCAGCAGCTTAGAAGTTGCGGCCTCCTACAATGAGCAGTTCTTC.

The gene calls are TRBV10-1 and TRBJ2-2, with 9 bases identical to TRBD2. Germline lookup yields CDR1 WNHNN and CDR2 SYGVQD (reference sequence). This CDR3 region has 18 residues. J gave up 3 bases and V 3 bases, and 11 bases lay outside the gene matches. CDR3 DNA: TGCGCCAGCAGTGACAGCTTGGTAGCGGGAGTTGACACCGGGGAGCTGTTTTTT. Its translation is CASSDSLVAGVDTGELFF.

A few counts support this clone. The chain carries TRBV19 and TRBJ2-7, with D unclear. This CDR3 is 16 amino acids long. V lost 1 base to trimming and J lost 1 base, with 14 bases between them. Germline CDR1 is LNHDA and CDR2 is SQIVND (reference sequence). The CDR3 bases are TGTGCCAGTAGTATAGGTTCCCCCCGCACGTCCTACGAGCAGTACTTC. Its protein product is CASSIGSPRTSYEQYF.

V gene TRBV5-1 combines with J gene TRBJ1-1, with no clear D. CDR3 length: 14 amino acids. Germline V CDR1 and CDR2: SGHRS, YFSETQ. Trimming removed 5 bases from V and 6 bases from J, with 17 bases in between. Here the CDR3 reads CASRLFSSSPEAFF. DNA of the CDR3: TGCGCCAGCAGGTTATTTTCCTCAAGCCCTGAAGCTTTCTTT.

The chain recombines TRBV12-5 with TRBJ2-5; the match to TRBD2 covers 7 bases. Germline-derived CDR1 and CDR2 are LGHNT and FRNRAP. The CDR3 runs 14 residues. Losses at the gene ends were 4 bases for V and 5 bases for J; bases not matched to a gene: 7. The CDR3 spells CASGSGTMRETQYF. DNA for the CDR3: TGTGCTAGTGGTTCCGGGACTATGCGTGAGACCCAGTACTTC.

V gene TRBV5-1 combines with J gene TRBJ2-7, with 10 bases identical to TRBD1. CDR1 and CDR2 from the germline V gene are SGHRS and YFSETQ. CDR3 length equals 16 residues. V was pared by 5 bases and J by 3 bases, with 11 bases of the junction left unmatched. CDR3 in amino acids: CASSLRDRGPFYEQYF. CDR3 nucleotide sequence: TGCGCCAGCAGTCTGCGTGACAGGGGGCCGTTCTACGAGCAGTACTTC.

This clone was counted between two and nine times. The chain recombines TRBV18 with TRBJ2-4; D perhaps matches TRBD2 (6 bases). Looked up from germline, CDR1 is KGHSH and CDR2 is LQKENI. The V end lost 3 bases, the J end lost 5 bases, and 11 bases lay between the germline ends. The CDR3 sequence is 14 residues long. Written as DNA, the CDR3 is TGTGCCAGCTCACCCGGGGGAGGAGAAAACATTCAGTACTTC. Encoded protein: CASSPGGGENIQYF.

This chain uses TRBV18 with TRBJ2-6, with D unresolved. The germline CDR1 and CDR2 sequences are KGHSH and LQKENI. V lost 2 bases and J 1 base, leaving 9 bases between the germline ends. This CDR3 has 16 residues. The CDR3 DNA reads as TGTGCCAGCTCACCAAATATCGGGTCTGGGGCCAACGTCCTGACTTTC. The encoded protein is CASSPNIGSGANVLTF. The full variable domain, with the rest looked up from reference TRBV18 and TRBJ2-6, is NAGVMQNPRHLVRRRGQEARLRCSPMKGHSHVYWYRQLPEEGLKFMVYLQKENIIDESGMPKERFSAEFPKEGPSILRIQQVVRGDSAAYFCASSPNIGSGANVLTFGAGSRLTVL.

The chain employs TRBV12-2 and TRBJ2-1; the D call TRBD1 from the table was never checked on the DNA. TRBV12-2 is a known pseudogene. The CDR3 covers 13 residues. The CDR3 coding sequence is TGTGCAAGTCGCACGGGACAGGGTTGTGAGCAGTTCTTC. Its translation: CASRTGQGCEQFF.